This T cell receptor (beta chain) was retrieved from a study of graft-versus-host responses after intestinal transplantation (dated by TCRdb to the early 2020s). Background on the whole study: The transplants that recipients received were multivisceral, liver-intestinal, or isolated intestinal. A peak of at least 4% donor T cells among recipient peripheral blood mononuclear cells was the definition used for donor T cell macrochimerism. Anti-thymocyte globulin induction was given to all recipients, followed by maintenance tacrolimus and steroids for approximately three years. Instead of going to the commercial service, samples from a few later patients were sequenced in-house on an Illumina MiSeq and processed with MiXCR. After intestinal transplantation, graft-versus-host and host-versus-graft alloreactive T cell clones in the graft, circulation and bone marrow were tracked using bulk TCR-beta CDR3 sequencing. Alloreactive clones were identified by sequencing pre-transplant mixed lymphocyte reaction products and comparing them with unstimulated pre-transplant donor and recipient T cells. The cohort enrolled under 25 intestinal transplant recipients including one retransplant, and 3 patients lacking pretransplant specimens were excluded. Broad study findings and their caveats: Early after transplant, peak levels of circulating GvH clones were associated with declines in HvG clones. GvH clones were detected in recipient bone marrow, and some of these GvH clones were observed earlier in ileal mucosa or blood, consistent with an intestinal mucosal origin. Patients with donor T cell macrochimerism had high GvH to HvG T cell clonal ratios in their allografts. The conclusions were limited by the relatively low number and heterogeneity of the intestinal transplant patients.

The library was made by the immunoSEQ multiplex PCR assay. For most patients, genomic DNA was isolated using the Qiagen DNeasy Blood and Tissue Kit and was shipped frozen to Adaptive Biotechnologies for TCR sequencing. Adaptive Biotechnologies carried out high-throughput TCR-beta CDR3 sequencing of genomic DNA for most patients. On the study's bioinformatics: TCR sequencing data were retrieved from Adaptive's ImmunoSEQ software for 15 to 20 patients, whereas a few other patients were processed with MiXCR and VDJtools. To correct CD4 versus CD8 sorting errors, sequences present in both subsets at a frequency ratio below 5:1 were removed. CDR3 nucleotide sequences shared by donor and recipient were removed because the origin of these sequences could not be assigned. To be classed as alloreactive, a clone needed at least 2-fold expansion over unstimulated cells and a minimum CFSE-low frequency of 0.002% (template counts) or 0.001% (read counts). A clone was considered mappable if detected in the sequenced pre-transplant spleen, lymph node, or MLR CFSE-low populations of the donor or recipient. The cumulative frequency of alloreactive clones was calculated as a percentage of all sequences, weighted by copy number. TCRdb mirrors the immuneACCESS table, restricted to in-frame sequences. Some clones are absent from its copies; in checked studies, under half trace to an unresolved V gene, and the reason for the others is unknown. V and J calls and clone size are copied from that table; D and trimming were computed from the DNA. Counted in this sample were 75,000 to 95,000 clones; about 92% of them appeared once. The ten largest clonotypes hold 1.5% to 2% of the sample.

Trimming removed 5 bases from V and 3 bases from J, leaving 16 bases between the germline ends. The germline V gene (reference sequence) gives CDR1 as LNHDA and CDR2 as SQIVND. The CDR3 holds 15 amino acids from the cysteine to the phenylalanine. Of the read, only the CDR3 DNA is kept; its 45 bases are in frame from base 1. The sample's time point, from its label and the paper: cells obtained before transplantation from donor or recipient. CD3+CD4+ and CD3+CD8+ populations were FACS-sorted from unstimulated pre-transplant donor and recipient cells taken from spleen or lymph nodes. Details on this clone: The specificity of this receptor is unknown. Nothing much larger sits one base from this clone, and base qualities are not available.

The rearranged segments are TRBV19 and TRBJ1-1; matching of 6 bases hints at TRBD1 as the D gene. This sample comprised unstimulated CD8+ T cells sorted from spleen or lymph node cells, obtained before intestinal transplant. The clonotype originates from a human donor who received an intestinal transplant. Here the CDR3 is given as CASSFPPSGDTEAFF. The DNA sequence reads TGTGCCAGTAGTTTTCCCCCGTCAGGGGACACTGAAGCTTTCTTT.